These T cell receptor beta chains were read from a single sample in a study of T cells in localized non-small cell lung cancer. Generated by immunoSEQ multiplex PCR, the TCRdb table keeps only in-frame clones and is missing some. The sample holds over 50,000 clones, 90% seen once. The starting material was peripheral blood, obtained before any cancer treatment. These receptors were taken from a woman aged 35 to 70 with stage I lung adenocarcinoma. Each CDR3 is given with its conserved first and last residue. D genes are given only for firm matches. Only part of the rows carry a size: once, few, many, or a class if the clone is expanded.

d_gene,j_gene,v_gene,abundance,CDR3nt,CDR3aa
TRBD1,TRBJ1-5,TRBV28,NA,TGTGCCAGCAGCCTAGGACAGGGAGGACGTCAGCCCCAGCATTTT,CASSLGQGGRQPQHF
NA,TRBJ2-7,TRBV10-3,NA,TGTGCCATCGCGAATTCACCCTACGAGCAGTACTTC,CAIANSPYEQYF
NA,TRBJ1-6,TRBV5-1,NA,TGCGCCAGCAGCCCTCCGGACGCCAATTCACCCCTCCACTTT,CASSPPDANSPLHF
NA,TRBJ2-2,TRBV9,NA,TGTGCCAGCAGCCCCAGATCGGCCGGGGAGCTGTTTTTT,CASSPRSAGELFF
NA,TRBJ1-2,TRBV7-9,once,TGTGCCAGCAGCTTAGCGTCAGGGGCCGGCTACACCTTC,CASSLASGAGYTF
TRBD1,TRBJ1-2,TRBV2,NA,TGTGCCAGCACCAATACAGGGGGCCCCTATGGCTACACCTTC,CASTNTGGPYGYTF
NA,TRBJ2-7,TRBV7-6,NA,TGTGCCAGCAGCTCCGAGACAGGCGGCGAGCAGTACTTC,CASSSETGGEQYF
NA,TRBJ1-6,TRBV2,NA,TGTGCCAGCACCGACGGTAACAGGGCTTCACCCCTCCACTTT,CASTDGNRASPLHF
NA,TRBJ1-3,TRBV9,NA,TGTGCCAGCAGCCCGGACCGACCCTCTGGAAACACCATATATTTT,CASSPDRPSGNTIYF
TRBD1,TRBJ1-5,TRBV19,NA,TGTGCCAGTAATACACCGGAGAGGGGGCCGGGAGATCAGCCCCAGCATTTT,CASNTPERGPGDQPQHF
NA,TRBJ2-2,TRBV5-8,once,TGTGCCAGCAGCTTGGGTAGTACCCCAGGGGACACCGGGGAGCTGTTTTTT,CASSLGSTPGDTGELFF
NA,TRBJ2-5,TRBV30,NA,TGTGCCTGGAGTGATATTCCCCAACGCACAGGGACGGAGACCCAGTACTTC,CAWSDIPQRTGTETQYF
NA,TRBJ2-6,TRBV18,NA,TGTGCCAGCTCACCCCCTGGGGGAGATGAGGCTGGGGCCAACGTCCTGACTTTC,CASSPPGGDEAGANVLTF
TRBD2,TRBJ2-7,TRBV27,NA,TGTGCCAGCAGTCCCTCGGGTATCGGGAGGCAACTAAGCTCCTACGAGCAGTACTTC,CASSPSGIGRQLSSYEQYF
NA,TRBJ2-1,TRBV11-2,NA,TGTGCCAGCAGCTCACCCTTTAGGGGATCCTACAATGAGCAGTTCTTC,CASSSPFRGSYNEQFF
NA,TRBJ2-7,TRBV30,NA,TGTGCCTGGTCCGGGCCCAACTACGAGCAGTACTTC,CAWSGPNYEQYF
TRBD1,TRBJ2-5,TRBV19,NA,TGTGCCAGTAGGCGTGAGGGCAGGGGGCCGGGAGAGACCCAGTACTTC,CASRREGRGPGETQYF
TRBD1,TRBJ2-2,TRBV28,NA,TGTGCCAGCAGCCCGGGACAGCTAAATCGGGGACGAAGGTTCGGGGAGCTGTTTTTT,CASSPGQLNRGRRFGELFF
TRBD2,TRBJ2-3,TRBV6-4,NA,TGTGCCAGCAGTGAACGGATCGGCGGGGGGGCCCATACGCAGTATTTT,CASSERIGGGAHTQYF
TRBD1,TRBJ2-7,TRBV7-9,NA,TGTGCCAGCAGCTCCGGGGGCGGGACAGGGGTTAAGTACTTC,CASSSGGGTGVKYF
TRBD1,TRBJ1-4,TRBV30,few,TGTGCCTGGAGGCTAAACAGGGGGCGCGGTGAAAAACTGTTTTTT,CAWRLNRGRGEKLFF
TRBD1,TRBJ1-4,TRBV7-8,NA,TGTGCCAGCAGCCCACAGACGGGGGGACAGTATGAAAAACTGTTTTTT,CASSPQTGGQYEKLFF
NA,TRBJ2-7,TRBV4-3,NA,TGCGCCAGCAGCCAAAGCACGGGTGGGGTCTACGAGCAGTACTTC,CASSQSTGGVYEQYF
NA,TRBJ2-5,TRBV6-5,NA,TGTGCCAGCAGTTACTCCGTACTAGTCCCAGAGACCCAGTACTTC,CASSYSVLVPETQYF
NA,TRBJ1-2,TRBV2,NA,TGTGCCAGCATCCTGGACGGGACCGTTAGCTATGGCTACACCTTC,CASILDGTVSYGYTF
NA,TRBJ1-5,TRBV4-3,NA,TGCGCCAGCAGCCAAGATCTTAACAGGAGCAATCAGCCCCAGCATTTT,CASSQDLNRSNQPQHF
NA,TRBJ2-4,TRBV29-1,NA,TGCAGCGTTGAACTAGCCAAAAACATTCAGTACTTC,CSVELAKNIQYF
NA,TRBJ2-3,TRBV5-4,once,TGTGCCAGCAGCTCCTGGGTGGCTAGCACAGATACGCAGTATTTT,CASSSWVASTDTQYF
TRBD2,TRBJ2-7,TRBV11-2,few,TGTGCCAGCAGCTTCTCGGGGGGAACCTACGAGCAGTACTTC,CASSFSGGTYEQYF
NA,TRBJ2-1,TRBV21-1,NA,TGCGACACGGGAGAGAGCGGGGCTGAGCAGTTCTTC,CDTGESGAEQFF
NA,TRBJ1-5,TRBV6-5,NA,TGTGCCAGCAGTCGGGTGATGAGCAATCAGCCCCAGCATTTT,CASSRVMSNQPQHF
TRBD2,TRBJ2-4,TRBV27,few,TGTGCCAGCAGTTTATCCGTGGGGCTCGGGGGGAACATTCAGTACTTC,CASSLSVGLGGNIQYF
NA,TRBJ1-1,TRBV28,few,TGTGCCAGCAGTTCTTACTACATGGGGACTGAAGCTTTCTTT,CASSSYYMGTEAFF
NA,TRBJ2-7,TRBV28,NA,TGTGCCAGCAGTATGGGGGGGGCAGGAACCTACGAGCAGTACTTC,CASSMGGAGTYEQYF
NA,TRBJ1-4,TRBV19,NA,TGTGCCAGTAGGAACCGTTTTGGGGTAACTAATGAAAAACTGTTTTTT,CASRNRFGVTNEKLFF
TRBD1,TRBJ1-1,TRBV6-6,NA,TGTGCCAGCACTAAGAGGACAGGGGCCACTGAAGCTTTCTTT,CASTKRTGATEAFF
NA,TRBJ2-5,TRBV5-6,NA,TGTGCCAGCAGCTTGTTGTTAGGAGGGCAAGAGACCCAGTACTTC,CASSLLLGGQETQYF
TRBD2,TRBJ2-1,TRBV9,NA,TGTGCCAGCAGCGGACTAGCGCGGCGCAATGAGCAGTTCTTC,CASSGLARRNEQFF
NA,TRBJ2-3,TRBV19,NA,TGTGCCAGTAGCGACGGGGGGCGTGACACAGATACGCAGTATTTT,CASSDGGRDTDTQYF
TRBD2,TRBJ2-1,TRBV2,NA,TGTGCCAGCCAGCGGGAGACAGACAATGAGCAGTTCTTC,CASQRETDNEQFF
TRBD2,TRBJ2-7,TRBV9,NA,TGTGCCAGCAGCGTAGATCCGACTAGCGTCTACGAGCAGTACTTC,CASSVDPTSVYEQYF
NA,TRBJ1-4,TRBV10-3,NA,TGTGCCATCAGCCGGGACCTCAATGAAAAACTGTTTTTT,CAISRDLNEKLFF